The 8 T cell receptor beta chains reported below all come from one sample, sequenced in a study of blood T cell repertoires in COVID-19. Profiling relied on immunoSEQ multiplex PCR, and the TCRdb table lists in-frame clones only, not all of them. The data contain 350,000 or so clones, roughly 87% of them singletons. Sequenced: peripheral blood. These receptors were obtained from a woman aged 60-75 years with COVID-19, enrolled during active disease.

The chain uses TRBV30 and TRBJ1-4; a weak D match, TRBD1 (6 bases). Looked up from germline, CDR1 is GTSNPN and CDR2 is SVGIG (reference sequence). Trimming took off 0 bases at V and 7 bases at J, with 9 bases between the two ends. The CDR3 covers 13 residues. CDR3 sequence: CAWSVQGTEKLFF. DNA of the CDR3: TGTGCCTGGAGTGTACAGGGTACTGAAAAACTGTTTTTT.

The chain carries TRBV28 and TRBJ1-2; 7 nucleotides line up with TRBD1. The CDR3 totals 16 residues. Germline V gives CDR1 MDHEN, CDR2 SYDVKM. Trimming cost V 5 bases and J 4 bases; bases outside gene matches: 13. CDR3 amino acids: CASSELTGVQGYGYTF. The CDR3 nucleotides read TGTGCCAGCAGTGAACTAACAGGGGTTCAGGGCTATGGCTACACCTTC.

This clone was recorded at least ten times. The chain has TRBV4-1 and TRBJ1-5, with D possibly being TRBD1 (6 bases). V was cut by 0 bases and J by 5 bases, with 11 bases left in between. CDR1 and CDR2 from the germline V gene are MGHRA and YSYEKL. The CDR3 runs to 15 residues. CDR3 nucleotide sequence: TGCGCCAGCAGCCAAGACTCGACAGGTTATCAGCCCCAGCATTTT. Its protein is CASSQDSTGYQPQHF.

The CDR3 protein is CASSLHRGPYEQYF. The CDR3 DNA sequence: TGTGCCAGCAGCTTACACAGGGGGCCCTACGAGCAGTACTTC. The chain carries TRBV7-2 and TRBJ2-7, with TRBD1 identical over 9 bases. Unmatched junction bases numbered 1, after V lost 2 bases and J lost 2 bases. This CDR3 has 14 residues. CDR1 SGHTA and CDR2 FQGNSA come from the germline V gene. Supplemented by reference TRBV7-2 and TRBJ2-7, the full variable domain reads GAGVSQSPSNKVTEKGKDVELRCDPISGHTALYWYRQSLGQGLEFLIYFQGNSAPDKSGLPSDRFSAERTGGSVSTLTIQRTQQEDSAVYLCASSLHRGPYEQYFGPGTRLTVT.

V is TRBV20-1 and J is TRBJ2-7, with D possibly TRBD2 on 6 matching bases. There are 12 residues in the CDR3. The V end was cut by 3 bases, the J end by 10 bases, with 16 bases between. From germline, CDR1 is DFQATT and CDR2 SNEGSKA (reference sequence). Written as DNA, the CDR3 is TGCAGTGCTAGTGGACCGGGAGTTCCTCAGTACTTC. This translates into CSASGPGVPQYF.

The V gene is TRBV11-2, the J gene TRBJ2-5, with a weak D call TRBD2 (5 bases). This CDR3 is 16 amino acids long. Germline V gene lookup returns CDR1 SGHAT and CDR2 FQNNGV. Trimming stripped 5 bases from V and 4 bases from J, with 20 bases between. The CDR3 bases are TGTGCCAGCAGCCCCCCGCGTTATCTAGCACCAGAGACCCAGTACTTC. Amino acid sequence: CASSPPRYLAPETQYF. Complete variable domain (other parts from reference TRBV11-2 and TRBJ2-5): EAGVAQSPRYKIIEKRQSVAFWCNPISGHATLYWYQQILGQGPKLLIQFQNNGVVDDSQLPKDRFSAERLKGVDSTLKIQPAKLEDSAVYLCASSPPRYLAPETQYFGPGTRLLVL.

The CDR3 region is CASSGDRGPYNEQFF. In DNA, the CDR3 is TGTGCCAGCAGCGGTGACAGGGGACCCTACAATGAGCAGTTCTTC. The chain links TRBV21-1 to TRBJ2-1; the D call in the table, TRBD1, was not verified against the DNA. TRBV21-1 is listed as a pseudogene. This CDR3 spans 15 amino acids.

The chain couples TRBV28 to TRBJ1-1; D is undetermined. This CDR3 has 12 amino acids. Deletions cut 8 bases from V and 1 base from J, with 8 bases between. Germline CDR1 reads MDHEN; CDR2 reads SYDVKM. The CDR3 DNA is TGTGCCAGCTACAGCAGGAACACTGAAGCTTTCTTT. Its protein product is CASYSRNTEAFF.